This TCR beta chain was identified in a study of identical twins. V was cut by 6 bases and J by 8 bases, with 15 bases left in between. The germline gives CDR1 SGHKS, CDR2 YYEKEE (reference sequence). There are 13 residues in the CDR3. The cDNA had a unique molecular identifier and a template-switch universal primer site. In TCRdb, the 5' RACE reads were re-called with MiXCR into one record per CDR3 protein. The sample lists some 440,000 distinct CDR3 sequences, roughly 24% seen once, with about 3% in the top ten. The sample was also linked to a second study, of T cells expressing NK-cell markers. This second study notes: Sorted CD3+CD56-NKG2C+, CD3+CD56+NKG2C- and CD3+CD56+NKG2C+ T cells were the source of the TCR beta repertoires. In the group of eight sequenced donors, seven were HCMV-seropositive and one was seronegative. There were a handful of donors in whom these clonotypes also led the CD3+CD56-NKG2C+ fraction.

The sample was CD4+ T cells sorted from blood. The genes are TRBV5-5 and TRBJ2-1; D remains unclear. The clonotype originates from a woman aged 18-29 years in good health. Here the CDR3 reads CASILGVFDEQFF. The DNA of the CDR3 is TGTGCCAGCATCCTTGGGGTTTTTGATGAGCAGTTCTTC.